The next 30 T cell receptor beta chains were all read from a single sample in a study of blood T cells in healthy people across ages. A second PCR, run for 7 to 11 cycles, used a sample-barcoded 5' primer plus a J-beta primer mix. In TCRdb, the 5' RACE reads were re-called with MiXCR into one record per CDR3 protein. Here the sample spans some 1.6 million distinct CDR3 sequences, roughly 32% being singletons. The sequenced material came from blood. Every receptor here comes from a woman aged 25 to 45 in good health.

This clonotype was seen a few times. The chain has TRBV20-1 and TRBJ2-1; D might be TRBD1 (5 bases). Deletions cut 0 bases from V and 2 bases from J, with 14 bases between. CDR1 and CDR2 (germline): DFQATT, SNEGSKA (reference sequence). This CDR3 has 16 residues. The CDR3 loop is CSAREPRQTTYNEQFF. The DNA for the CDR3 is TGCAGTGCTAGAGAACCCCGACAGACAACCTACAATGAGCAGTTCTTC.

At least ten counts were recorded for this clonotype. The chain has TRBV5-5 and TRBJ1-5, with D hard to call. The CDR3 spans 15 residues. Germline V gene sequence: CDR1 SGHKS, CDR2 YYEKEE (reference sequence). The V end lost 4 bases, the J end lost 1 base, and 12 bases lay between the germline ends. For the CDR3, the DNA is TGTGCCAGCAGCCCCACCGGCTGGAGCAATCAGCCCCAGCATTTT. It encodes CASSPTGWSNQPQHF.

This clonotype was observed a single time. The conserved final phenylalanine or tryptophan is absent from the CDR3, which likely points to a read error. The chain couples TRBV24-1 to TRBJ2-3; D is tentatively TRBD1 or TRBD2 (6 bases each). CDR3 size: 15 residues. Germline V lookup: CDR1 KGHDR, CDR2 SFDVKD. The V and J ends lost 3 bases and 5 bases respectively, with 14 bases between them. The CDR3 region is CATSDNREAGDTQYI. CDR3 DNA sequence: TGTGCCACCAGTGATAACAGGGAGGCGGGAGATACGCAGTATATT.

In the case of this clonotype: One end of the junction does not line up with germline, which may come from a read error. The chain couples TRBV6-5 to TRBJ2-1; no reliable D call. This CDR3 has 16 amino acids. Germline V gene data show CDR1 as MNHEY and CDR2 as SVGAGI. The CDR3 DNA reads TGTGCCAACAGTGTAGACGGCCCGAGCTCCTACAATGAGCAGTTCTTC. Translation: CANSVDGPSSYNEQFF.

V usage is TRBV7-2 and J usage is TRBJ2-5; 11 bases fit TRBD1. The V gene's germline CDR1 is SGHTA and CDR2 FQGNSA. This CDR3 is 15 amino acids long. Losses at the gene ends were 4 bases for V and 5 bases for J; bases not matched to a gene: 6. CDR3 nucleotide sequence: TGTGCCAGCAGCTATCGAGGGACAGGGGGGGAGACCCAGTACTTC. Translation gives CASSYRGTGGETQYF. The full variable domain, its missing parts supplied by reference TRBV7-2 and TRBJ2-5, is GAGVSQSPSNKVTEKGKDVELRCDPISGHTALYWYRQSLGQGLEFLIYFQGNSAPDKSGLPSDRFSAERTGGSVSTLTIQRTQQEDSAVYLCASSYRGTGGETQYFGPGTRLLVL.

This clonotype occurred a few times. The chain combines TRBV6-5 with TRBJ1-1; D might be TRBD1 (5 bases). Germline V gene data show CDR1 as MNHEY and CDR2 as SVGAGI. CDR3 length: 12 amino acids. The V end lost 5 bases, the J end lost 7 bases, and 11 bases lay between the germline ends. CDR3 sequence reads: CASSTRTGEAFF. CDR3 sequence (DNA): TGTGCCAGCAGTACCCGAACAGGTGAAGCTTTCTTT.

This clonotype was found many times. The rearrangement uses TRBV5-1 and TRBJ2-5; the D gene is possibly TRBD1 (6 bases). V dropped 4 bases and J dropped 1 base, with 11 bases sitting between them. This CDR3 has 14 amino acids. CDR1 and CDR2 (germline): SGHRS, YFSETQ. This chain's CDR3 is CASSRYRVQETQYF. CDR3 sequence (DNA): TGCGCCAGCAGCCGATACAGGGTCCAAGAGACCCAGTACTTC.

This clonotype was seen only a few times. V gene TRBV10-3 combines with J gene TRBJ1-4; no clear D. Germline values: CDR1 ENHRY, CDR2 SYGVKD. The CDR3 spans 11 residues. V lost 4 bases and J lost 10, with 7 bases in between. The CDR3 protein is CAISGNGKLFF. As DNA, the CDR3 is TGTGCCATCAGTGGGAACGGAAAACTGTTTTTT.

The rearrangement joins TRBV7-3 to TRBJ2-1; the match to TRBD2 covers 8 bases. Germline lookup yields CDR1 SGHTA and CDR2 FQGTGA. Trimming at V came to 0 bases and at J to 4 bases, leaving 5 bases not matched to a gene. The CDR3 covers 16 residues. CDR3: CASSLTLASGYNEQFF. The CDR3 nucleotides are TGTGCCAGCAGCTTAACTTTGGCTAGCGGGTACAATGAGCAGTTCTTC.

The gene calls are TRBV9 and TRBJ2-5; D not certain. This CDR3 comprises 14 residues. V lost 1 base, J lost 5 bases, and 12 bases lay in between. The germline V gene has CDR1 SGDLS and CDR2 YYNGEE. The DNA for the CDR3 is TGTGCCAGCAGCGTATTTTCGGGTTCGGAGACCCAGTACTTC. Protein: CASSVFSGSETQYF.

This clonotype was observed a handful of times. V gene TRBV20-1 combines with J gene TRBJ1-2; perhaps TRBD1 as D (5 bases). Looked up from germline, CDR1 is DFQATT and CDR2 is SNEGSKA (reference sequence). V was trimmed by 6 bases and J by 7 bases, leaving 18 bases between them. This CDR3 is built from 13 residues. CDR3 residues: CSAFAQGWAGYTF. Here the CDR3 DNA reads TGCAGTGCGTTCGCGCAGGGCTGGGCTGGCTACACCTTC.

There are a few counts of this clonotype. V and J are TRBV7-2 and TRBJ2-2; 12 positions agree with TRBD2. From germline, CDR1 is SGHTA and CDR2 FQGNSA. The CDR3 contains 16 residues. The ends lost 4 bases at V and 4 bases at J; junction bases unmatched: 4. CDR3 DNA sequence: TGTGCCAGCAGCTCGACTAGCGGGGGCCGCACCGGGGAGCTGTTTTTT. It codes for CASSSTSGGRTGELFF. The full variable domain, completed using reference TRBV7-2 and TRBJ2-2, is GAGVSQSPSNKVTEKGKDVELRCDPISGHTALYWYRQSLGQGLEFLIYFQGNSAPDKSGLPSDRFSAERTGGSVSTLTIQRTQQEDSAVYLCASSSTSGGRTGELFFGEGSRLTVL.

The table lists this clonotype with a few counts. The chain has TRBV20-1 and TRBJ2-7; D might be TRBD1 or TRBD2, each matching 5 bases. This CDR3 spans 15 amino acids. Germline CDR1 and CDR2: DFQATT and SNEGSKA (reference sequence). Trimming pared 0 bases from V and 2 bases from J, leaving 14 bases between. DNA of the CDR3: TGCAGTGCTAGAGACAACGGGAAGGGGCCCTACGAGCAGTACTTC. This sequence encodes CSARDNGKGPYEQYF.

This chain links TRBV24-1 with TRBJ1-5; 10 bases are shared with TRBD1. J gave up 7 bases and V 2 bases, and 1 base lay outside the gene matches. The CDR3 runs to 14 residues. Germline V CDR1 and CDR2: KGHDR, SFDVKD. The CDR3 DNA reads TGTGCCACCAGTGATTCGGACAGGGGGCAGCCCCAGCATTTT. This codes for CATSDSDRGQPQHF.

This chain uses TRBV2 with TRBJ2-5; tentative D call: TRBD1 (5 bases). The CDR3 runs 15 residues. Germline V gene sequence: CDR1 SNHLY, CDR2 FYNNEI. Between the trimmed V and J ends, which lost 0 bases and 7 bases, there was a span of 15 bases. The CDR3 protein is CASSEADSVVATQYF. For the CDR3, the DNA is TGTGCCAGCAGTGAAGCCGACAGCGTCGTGGCGACCCAGTACTTC. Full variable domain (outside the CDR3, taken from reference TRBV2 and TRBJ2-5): EPEVTQTPSHQVTQMGQEVILRCVPISNHLYFYWYRQILGQKVEFLVSFYNNEISEKSEIFDDQFSVERPDGSNFTLKIRSTKLEDSAMYFCASSEADSVVATQYFGPGTRLLVL.

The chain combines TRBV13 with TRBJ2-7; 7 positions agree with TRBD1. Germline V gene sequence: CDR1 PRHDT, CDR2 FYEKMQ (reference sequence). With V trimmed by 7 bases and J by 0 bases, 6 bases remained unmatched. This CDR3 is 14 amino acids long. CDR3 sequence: CASTLTGISYEQYF. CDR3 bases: TGTGCCAGCACCCTGACAGGGATCTCCTACGAGCAGTACTTC.

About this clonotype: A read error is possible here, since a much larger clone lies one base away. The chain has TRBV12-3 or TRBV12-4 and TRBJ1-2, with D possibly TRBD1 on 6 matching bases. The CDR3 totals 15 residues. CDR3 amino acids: CAGSAQSTGFYGYTF. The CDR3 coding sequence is TGTGCCGGCAGTGCACAATCAACAGGGTTCTATGGCTACACCTTC.

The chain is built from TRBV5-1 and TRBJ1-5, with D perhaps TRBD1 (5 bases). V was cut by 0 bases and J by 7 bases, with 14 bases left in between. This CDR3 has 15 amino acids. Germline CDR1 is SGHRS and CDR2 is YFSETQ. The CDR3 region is CASSLDPGSGQPQHF. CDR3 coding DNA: TGCGCCAGCAGCTTGGATCCAGGGTCCGGGCAGCCCCAGCATTTT.

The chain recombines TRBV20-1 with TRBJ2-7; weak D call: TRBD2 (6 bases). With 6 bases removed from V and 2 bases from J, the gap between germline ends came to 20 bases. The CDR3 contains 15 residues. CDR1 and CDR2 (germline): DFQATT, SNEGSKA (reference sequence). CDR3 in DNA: TGCAGTGCCCTACCATACAGCGGGCTAACCTACGAGCAGTACTTC. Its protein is CSALPYSGLTYEQYF.

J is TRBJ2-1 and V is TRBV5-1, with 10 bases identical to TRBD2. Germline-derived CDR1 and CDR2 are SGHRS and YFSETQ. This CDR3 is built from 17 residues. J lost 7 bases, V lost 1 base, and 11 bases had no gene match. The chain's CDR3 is CASSLRVSGGAGNEQFF. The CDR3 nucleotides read TGCGCCAGCAGCTTGAGGGTCAGCGGGGGGGCGGGGAATGAGCAGTTCTTC.

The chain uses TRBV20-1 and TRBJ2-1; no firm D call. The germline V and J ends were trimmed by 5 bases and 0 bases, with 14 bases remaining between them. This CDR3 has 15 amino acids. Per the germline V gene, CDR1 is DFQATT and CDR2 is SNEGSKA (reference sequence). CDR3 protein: CSAANPEPSYNEQFF. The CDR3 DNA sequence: TGCAGTGCTGCAAACCCGGAACCCTCCTACAATGAGCAGTTCTTC.

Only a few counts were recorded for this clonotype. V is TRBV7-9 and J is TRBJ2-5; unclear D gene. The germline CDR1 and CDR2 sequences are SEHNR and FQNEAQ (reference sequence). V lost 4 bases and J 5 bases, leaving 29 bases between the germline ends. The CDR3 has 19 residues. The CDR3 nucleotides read TGTGCCAGCAGCTCCACCCGCCCCCTCTCGGTCGTCACTGGGGAGACCCAGTACTTC. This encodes CASSSTRPLSVVTGETQYF.

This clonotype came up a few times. This CDR3 reads CSARGLGTSIIDTQYF. CDR3 sequence (DNA): TGCAGTGCTAGGGGTCTGGGGACTAGCATCATAGATACGCAGTATTTT. The chain links TRBV20-1 to TRBJ2-3; 9 positions agree with TRBD2. The trim removed 3 bases at V and 5 bases at J, leaving 12 bases unmatched. Germline V gene lookup returns CDR1 DFQATT and CDR2 SNEGSKA (reference sequence). This CDR3 contains 16 residues.

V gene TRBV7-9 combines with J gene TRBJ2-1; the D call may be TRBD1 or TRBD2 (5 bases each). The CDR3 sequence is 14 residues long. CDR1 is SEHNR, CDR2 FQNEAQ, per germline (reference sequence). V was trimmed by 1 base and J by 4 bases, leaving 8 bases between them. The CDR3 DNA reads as TGTGCCAGCAGCTTAGTCGAGGGGTACAATGAGCAGTTCTTC. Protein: CASSLVEGYNEQFF.

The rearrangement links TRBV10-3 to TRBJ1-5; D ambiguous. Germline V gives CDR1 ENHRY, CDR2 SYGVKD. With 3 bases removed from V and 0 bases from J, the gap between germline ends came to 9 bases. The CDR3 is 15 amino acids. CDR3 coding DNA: TGTGCCATCAGTGACAACGGTAATAGCAATCAGCCCCAGCATTTT. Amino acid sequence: CAISDNGNSNQPQHF.

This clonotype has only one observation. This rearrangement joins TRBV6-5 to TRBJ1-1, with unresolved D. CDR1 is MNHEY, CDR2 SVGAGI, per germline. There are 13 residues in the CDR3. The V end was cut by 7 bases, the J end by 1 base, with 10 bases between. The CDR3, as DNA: TGTGCCAGCAACCACCTCTGGAACACTGAAGCTTTCTTT. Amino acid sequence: CASNHLWNTEAFF.

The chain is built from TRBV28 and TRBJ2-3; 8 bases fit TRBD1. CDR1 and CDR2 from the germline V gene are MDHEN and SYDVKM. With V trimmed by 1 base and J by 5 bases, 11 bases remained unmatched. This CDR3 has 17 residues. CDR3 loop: CASSLSGQGQKVDTQYF. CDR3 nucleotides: TGTGCCAGCAGTTTATCCGGACAGGGCCAAAAGGTAGATACGCAGTATTTT.

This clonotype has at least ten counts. In DNA form, the CDR3 reads TGTGCCAGCAGTCGGACAGCTGGGGCCAACGTCCTGACTTTC. Its translation is CASSRTAGANVLTF. The rearrangement links TRBV6-5 to TRBJ2-6, with D possibly being TRBD1 (6 bases). The V gene's germline CDR1 is MNHEY and CDR2 SVGAGI. This CDR3 contains 14 residues. The V end was cut by 5 bases, the J end by 2 bases, with 7 bases between.

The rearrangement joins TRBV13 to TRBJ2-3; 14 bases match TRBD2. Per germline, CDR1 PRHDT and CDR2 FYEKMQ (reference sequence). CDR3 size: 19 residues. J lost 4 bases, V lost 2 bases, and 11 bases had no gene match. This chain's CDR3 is CASSLRLAGGPWKADTQYF. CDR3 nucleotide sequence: TGTGCCAGCAGCTTAAGACTAGCGGGGGGGCCATGGAAGGCAGATACGCAGTATTTT.

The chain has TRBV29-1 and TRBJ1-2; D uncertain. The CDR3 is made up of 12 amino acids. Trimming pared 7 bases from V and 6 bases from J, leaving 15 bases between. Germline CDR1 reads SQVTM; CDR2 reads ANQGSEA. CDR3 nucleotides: TGCAGCGCACGGAACCATGGGGATGGCTACACCTTC. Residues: CSARNHGDGYTF. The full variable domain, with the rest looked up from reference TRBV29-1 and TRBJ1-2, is SAVISQKPSRDICQRGTSLTIQCQVDSQVTMMFWYRQQPGQSLTLIATANQGSEATYESGFVIDKFPISRPNLTFSTLTVSNMSPEDSSIYLCSARNHGDGYTFGSGTRLTVV.